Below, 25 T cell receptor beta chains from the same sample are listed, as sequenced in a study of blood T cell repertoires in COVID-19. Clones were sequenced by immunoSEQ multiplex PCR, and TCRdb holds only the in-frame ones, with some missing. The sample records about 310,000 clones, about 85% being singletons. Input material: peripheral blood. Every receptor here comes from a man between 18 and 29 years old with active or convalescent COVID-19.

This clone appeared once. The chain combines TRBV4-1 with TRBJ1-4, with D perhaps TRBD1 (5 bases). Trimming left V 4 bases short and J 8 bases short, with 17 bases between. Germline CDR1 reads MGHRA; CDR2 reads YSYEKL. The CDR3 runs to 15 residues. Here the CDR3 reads CASSLLRQGGEKLFF. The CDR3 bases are TGCGCCAGCAGCCTTCTAAGGCAGGGAGGCGAAAAACTGTTTTTT.

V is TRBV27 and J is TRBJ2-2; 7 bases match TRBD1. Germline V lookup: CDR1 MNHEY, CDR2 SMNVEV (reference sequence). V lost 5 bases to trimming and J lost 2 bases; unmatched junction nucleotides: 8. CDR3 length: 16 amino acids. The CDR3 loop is CASSPLGQLNTGELFF. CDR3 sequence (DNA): TGTGCCAGCAGTCCGCTGGGACAGCTAAACACCGGGGAGCTGTTTTTT.

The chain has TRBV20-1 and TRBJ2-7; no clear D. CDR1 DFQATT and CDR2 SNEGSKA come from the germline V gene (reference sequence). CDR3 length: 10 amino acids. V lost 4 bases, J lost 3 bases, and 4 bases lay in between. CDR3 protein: CSATGYEQYF. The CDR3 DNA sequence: TGCAGTGCTACCGGCTACGAGCAGTACTTC.

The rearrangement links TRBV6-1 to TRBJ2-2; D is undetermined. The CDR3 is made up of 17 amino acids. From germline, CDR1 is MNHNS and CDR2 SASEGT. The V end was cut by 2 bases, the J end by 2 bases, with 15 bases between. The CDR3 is CASSENPRQDNTGELFF. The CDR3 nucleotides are TGTGCCAGCAGTGAAAATCCCCGGCAGGATAACACCGGGGAGCTGTTTTTT.

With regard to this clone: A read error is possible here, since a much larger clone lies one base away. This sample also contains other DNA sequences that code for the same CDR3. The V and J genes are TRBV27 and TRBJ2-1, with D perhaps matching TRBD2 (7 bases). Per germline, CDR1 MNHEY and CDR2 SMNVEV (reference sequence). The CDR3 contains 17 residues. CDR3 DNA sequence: TGTGCCAGCTGTTTTGGGACCGGGGGGCCGGGGTACAATGAGCAGTTCTTC. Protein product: CASCFGTGGPGYNEQFF.

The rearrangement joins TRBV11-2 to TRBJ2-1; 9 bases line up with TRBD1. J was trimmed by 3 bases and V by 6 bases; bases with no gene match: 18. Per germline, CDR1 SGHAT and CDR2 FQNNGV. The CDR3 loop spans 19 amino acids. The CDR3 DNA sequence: TGTGCCAGCAGTATACAAAGCCCAATTGGACAGGGGTACTACAATGAGCAGTTCTTC. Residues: CASSIQSPIGQGYYNEQFF.

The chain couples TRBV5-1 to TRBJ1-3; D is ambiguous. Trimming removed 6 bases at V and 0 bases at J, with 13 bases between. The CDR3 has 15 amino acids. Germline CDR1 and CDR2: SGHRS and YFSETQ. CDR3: CASKPQSFSGNTIYF. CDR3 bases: TGCGCCAGCAAACCCCAGTCCTTCTCTGGAAACACCATATATTTT.

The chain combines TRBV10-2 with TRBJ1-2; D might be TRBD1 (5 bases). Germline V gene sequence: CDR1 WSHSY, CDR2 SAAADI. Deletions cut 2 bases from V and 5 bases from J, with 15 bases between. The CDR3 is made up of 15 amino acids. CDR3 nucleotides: TGCGCCAGCAGTGAGAGGAGGGGCGCTTCTTATGGCTACACCTTC. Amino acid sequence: CASSERRGASYGYTF.

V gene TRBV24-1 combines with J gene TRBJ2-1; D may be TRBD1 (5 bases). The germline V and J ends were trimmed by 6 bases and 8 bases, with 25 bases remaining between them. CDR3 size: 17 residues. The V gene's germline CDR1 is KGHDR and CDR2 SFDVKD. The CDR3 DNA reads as TGTGCCACCAGTAAGGGGTTGGACCCTACAAGAGGCGATGAGCAGTTCTTC. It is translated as CATSKGLDPTRGDEQFF.

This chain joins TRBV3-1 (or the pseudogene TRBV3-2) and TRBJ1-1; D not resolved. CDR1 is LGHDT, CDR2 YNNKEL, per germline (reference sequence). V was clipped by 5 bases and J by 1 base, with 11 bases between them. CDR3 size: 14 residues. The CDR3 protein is CASSWARRNTEAFF. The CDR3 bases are TGTGCCAGCAGCTGGGCCCGGCGGAACACTGAAGCTTTCTTT.

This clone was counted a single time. The CDR3 loop reads CASSLSTGKSYNEQFF. CDR3 bases: TGTGCCAGCAGCTTATCCACGGGGAAATCCTACAATGAGCAGTTCTTC. The chain has TRBV13 and TRBJ2-1, with a possible D match to TRBD2 (5 bases). Looked up from germline, CDR1 is PRHDT and CDR2 is FYEKMQ (reference sequence). Between the trimmed V and J ends, which lost 2 bases and 1 base, there was a span of 12 bases. CDR3 length: 16 residues.

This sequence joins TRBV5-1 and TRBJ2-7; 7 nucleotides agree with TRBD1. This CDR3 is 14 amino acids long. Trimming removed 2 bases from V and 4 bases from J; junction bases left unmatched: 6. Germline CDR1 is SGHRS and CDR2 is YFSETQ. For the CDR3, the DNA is TGCGCCAGCAGCTTTCGACAGGGTGATTACGAGCAGTACTTC. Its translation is CASSFRQGDYEQYF.

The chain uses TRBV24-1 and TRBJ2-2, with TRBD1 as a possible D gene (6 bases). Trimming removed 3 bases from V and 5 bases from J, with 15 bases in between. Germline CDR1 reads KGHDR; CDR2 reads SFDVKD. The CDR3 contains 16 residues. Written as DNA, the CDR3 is TGTGCCACCAGTGATGGGGCAGGGGATGTTACCGGGGAGCTGTTTTTT. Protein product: CATSDGAGDVTGELFF.

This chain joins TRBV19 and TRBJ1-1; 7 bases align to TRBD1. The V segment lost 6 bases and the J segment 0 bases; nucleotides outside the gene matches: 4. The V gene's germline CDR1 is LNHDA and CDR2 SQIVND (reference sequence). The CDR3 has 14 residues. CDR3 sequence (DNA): TGTGCCAGTAGACGCGGACAGGTGAACACTGAAGCTTTCTTT. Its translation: CASRRGQVNTEAFF.

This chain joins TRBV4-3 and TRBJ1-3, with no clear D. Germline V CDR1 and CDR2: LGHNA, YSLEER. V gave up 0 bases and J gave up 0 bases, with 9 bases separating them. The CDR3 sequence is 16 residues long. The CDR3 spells CASSQDPPFSGNTIYF. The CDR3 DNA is TGCGCCAGCAGCCAAGATCCCCCGTTCTCTGGAAACACCATATATTTT.

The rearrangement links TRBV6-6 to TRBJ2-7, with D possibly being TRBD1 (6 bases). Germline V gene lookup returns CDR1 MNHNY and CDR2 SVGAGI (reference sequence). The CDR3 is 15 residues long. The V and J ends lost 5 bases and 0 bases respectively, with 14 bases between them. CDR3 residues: CASSDRKLTSYEQYF. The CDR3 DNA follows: TGTGCCAGCAGTGACAGGAAATTAACCTCCTACGAGCAGTACTTC.

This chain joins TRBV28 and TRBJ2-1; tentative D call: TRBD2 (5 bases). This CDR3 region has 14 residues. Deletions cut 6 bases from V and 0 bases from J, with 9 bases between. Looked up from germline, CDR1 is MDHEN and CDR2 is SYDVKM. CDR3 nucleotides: TGTGCCAGCAGCAGTCGGGGCTCCTACAATGAGCAGTTCTTC. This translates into CASSSRGSYNEQFF.

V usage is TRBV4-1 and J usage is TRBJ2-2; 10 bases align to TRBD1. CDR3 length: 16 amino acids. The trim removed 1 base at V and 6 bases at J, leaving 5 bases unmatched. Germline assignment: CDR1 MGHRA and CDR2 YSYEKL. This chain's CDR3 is CASSQVSGQGAGELFF. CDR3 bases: TGCGCCAGCAGCCAAGTATCAGGACAGGGGGCCGGGGAGCTGTTTTTT.

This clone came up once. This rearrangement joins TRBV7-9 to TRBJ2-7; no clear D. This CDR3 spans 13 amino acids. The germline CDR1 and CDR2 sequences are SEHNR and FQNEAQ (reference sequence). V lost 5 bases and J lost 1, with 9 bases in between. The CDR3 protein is CASSDQASYEQYF. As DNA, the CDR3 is TGTGCCAGCAGCGATCAGGCGTCCTACGAGCAGTACTTC.

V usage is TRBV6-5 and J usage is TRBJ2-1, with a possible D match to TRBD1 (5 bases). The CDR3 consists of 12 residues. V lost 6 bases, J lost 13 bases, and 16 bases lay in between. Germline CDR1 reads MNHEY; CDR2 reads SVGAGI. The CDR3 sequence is CASSTDSSLQFF. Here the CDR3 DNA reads TGTGCCAGCAGCACCGACAGTTCTTTACAGTTCTTC.

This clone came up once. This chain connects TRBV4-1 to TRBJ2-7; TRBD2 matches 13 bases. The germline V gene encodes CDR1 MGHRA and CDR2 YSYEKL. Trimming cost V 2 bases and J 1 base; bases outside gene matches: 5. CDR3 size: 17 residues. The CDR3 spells CASSQKTSGGSSYEQYF. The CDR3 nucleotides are TGCGCCAGCAGCCAAAAGACTAGCGGGGGGTCTTCCTACGAGCAGTACTTC.

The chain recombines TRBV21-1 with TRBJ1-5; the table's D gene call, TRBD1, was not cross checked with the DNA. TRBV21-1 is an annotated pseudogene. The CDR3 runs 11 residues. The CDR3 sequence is CARNRVQPQHF. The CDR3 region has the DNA TGTGCCAGAAACAGGGTTCAGCCCCAGCATTTT.

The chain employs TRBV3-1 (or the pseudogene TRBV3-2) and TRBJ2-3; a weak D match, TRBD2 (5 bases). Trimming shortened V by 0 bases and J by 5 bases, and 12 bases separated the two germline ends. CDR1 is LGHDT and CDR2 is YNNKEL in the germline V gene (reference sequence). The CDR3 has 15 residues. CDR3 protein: CASSQEAAGLDTQYF. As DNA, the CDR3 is TGTGCCAGCAGCCAAGAGGCTGCGGGTTTAGATACGCAGTATTTT.

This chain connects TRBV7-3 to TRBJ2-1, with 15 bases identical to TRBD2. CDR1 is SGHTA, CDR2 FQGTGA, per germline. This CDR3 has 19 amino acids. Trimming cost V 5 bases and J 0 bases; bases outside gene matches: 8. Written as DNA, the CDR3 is TGTGCCAGCAGCCCCCTCGGACTAGCGGGAGGGAACTCCTACAATGAGCAGTTCTTC. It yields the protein CASSPLGLAGGNSYNEQFF.

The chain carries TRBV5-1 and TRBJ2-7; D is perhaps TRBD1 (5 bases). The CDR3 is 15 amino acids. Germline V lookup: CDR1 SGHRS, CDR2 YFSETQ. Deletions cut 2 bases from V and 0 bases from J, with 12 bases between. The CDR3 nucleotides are TGCGCCAGCAGCTTAGGCTGGGGCTACTCCTACGAGCAGTACTTC. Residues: CASSLGWGYSYEQYF.